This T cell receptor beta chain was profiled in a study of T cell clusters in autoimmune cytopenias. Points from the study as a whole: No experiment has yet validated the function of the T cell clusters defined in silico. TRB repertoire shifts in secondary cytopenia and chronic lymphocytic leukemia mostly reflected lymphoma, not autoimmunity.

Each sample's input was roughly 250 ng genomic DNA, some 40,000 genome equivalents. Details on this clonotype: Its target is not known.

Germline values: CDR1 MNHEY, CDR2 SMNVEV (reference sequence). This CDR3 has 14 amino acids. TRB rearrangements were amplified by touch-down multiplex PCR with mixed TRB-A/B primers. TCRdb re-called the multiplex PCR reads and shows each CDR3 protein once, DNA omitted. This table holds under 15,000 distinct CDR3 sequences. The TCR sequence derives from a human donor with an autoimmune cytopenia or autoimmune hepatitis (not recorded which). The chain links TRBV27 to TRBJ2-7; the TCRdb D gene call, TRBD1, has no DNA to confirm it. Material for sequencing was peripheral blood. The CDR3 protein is CASSPPFGGGEQYF.